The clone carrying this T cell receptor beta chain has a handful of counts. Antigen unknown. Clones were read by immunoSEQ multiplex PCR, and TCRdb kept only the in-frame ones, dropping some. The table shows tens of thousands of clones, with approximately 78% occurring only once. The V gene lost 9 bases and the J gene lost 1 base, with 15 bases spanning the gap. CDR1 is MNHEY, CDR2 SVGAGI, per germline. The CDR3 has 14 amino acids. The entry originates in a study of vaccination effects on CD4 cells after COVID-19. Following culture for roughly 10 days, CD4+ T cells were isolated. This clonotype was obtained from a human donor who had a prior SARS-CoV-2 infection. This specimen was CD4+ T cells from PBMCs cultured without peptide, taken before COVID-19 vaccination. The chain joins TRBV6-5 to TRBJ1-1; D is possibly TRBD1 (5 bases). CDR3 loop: CASKGWRENTEAFF. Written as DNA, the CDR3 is TGTGCCAGTAAGGGGTGGCGGGAGAACACTGAAGCTTTCTTT.